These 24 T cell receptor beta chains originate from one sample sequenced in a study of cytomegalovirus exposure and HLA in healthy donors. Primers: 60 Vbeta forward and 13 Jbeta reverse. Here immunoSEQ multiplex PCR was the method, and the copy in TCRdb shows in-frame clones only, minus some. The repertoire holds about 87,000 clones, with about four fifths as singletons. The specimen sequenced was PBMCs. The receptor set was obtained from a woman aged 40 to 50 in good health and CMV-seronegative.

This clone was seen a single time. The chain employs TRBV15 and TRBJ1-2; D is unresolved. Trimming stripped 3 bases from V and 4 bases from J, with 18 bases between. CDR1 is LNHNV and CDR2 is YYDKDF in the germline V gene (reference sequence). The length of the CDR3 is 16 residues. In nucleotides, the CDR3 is TGTGCCACCAGCAGGTGGGTCGGGGATGGCGGCTATGGCTACACCTTC. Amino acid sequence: CATSRWVGDGGYGYTF.

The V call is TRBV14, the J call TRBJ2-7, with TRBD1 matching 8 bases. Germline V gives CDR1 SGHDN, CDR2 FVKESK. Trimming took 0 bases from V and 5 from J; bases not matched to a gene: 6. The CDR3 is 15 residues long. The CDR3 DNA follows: TGTGCCAGCAGCCAAGAACTCCAGGGGGCCCACGAGCAGTACTTC. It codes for CASSQELQGAHEQYF.

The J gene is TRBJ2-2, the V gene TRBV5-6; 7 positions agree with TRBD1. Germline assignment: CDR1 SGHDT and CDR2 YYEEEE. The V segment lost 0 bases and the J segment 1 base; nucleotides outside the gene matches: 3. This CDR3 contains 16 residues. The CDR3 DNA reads TGTGCCAGCAGCTTGGGGGACAGACTGAACACCGGGGAGCTGTTTTTT. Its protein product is CASSLGDRLNTGELFF.

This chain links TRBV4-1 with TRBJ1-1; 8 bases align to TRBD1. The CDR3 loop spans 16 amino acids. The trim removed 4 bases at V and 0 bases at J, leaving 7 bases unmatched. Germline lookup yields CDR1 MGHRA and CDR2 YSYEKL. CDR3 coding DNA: TGCGCCAGCAGCCTAAGGCAGGGGGCAATGAACACTGAAGCTTTCTTT. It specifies CASSLRQGAMNTEAFF.

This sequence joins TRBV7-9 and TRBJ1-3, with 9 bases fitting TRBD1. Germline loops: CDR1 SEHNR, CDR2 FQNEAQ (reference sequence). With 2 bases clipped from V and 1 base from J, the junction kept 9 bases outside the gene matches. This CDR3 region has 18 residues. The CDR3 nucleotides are TGTGCCAGCAGCTTATCGTGGACAGGGGTTCAATCTGGAAACACCATATATTTT. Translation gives CASSLSWTGVQSGNTIYF.

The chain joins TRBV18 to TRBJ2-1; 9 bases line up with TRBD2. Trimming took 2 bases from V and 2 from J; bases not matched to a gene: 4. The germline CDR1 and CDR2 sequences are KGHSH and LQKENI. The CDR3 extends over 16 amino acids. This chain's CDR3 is CASSPGAGGPYNEQFF. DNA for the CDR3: TGTGCCAGCTCACCAGGAGCGGGGGGTCCCTACAATGAGCAGTTCTTC.

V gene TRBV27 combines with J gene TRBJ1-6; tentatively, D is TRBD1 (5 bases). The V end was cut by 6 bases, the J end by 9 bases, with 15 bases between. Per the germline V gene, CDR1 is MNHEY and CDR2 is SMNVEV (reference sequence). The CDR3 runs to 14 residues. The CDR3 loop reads CASSLTPQGSPLHF. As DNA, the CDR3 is TGTGCCAGCAGCCTAACCCCCCAGGGTTCACCCCTCCACTTT.

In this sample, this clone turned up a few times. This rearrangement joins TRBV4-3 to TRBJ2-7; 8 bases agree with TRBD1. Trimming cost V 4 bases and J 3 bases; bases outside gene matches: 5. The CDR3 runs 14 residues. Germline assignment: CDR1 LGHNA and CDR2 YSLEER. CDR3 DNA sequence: TGCGCCAGCAGCCCAGGACAGGGCCTCTACGAGCAGTACTTC. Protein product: CASSPGQGLYEQYF.

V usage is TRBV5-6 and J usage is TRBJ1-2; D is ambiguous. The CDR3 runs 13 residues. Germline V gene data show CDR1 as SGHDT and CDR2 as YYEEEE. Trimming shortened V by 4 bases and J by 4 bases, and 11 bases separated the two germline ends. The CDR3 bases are TGTGCCAGCAGCCCGTTGGGCAGCTATGGCTACACCTTC. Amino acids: CASSPLGSYGYTF.

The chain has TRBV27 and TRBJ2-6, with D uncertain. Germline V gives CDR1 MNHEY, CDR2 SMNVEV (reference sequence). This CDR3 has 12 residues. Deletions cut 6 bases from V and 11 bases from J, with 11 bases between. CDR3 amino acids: CASRAPLDVLTF. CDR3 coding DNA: TGTGCCAGCAGGGCCCCTCTGGACGTCCTGACTTTC.

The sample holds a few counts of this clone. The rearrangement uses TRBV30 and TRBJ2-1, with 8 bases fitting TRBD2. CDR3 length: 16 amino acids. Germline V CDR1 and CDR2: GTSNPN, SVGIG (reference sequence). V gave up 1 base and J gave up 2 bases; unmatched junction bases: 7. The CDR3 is CAWSERGLNPYNEQFF. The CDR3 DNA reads TGTGCCTGGAGTGAGCGGGGGCTTAACCCCTACAATGAGCAGTTCTTC. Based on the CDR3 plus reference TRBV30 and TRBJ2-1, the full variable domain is SQTIHQWPATLVQPVGSPLSLECTVEGTSNPNLYWYRQAAGRGLQLLFYSVGIGQISSEVPQNLSASRPQDRQFILSSKKLLLSDSGFYLCAWSERGLNPYNEQFFGPGTRLTVL.

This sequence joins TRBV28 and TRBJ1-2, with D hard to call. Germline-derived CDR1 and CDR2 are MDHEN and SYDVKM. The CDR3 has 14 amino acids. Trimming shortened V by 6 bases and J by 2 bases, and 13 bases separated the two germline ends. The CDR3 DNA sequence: TGTGCCAGCAGCCCGACTGTTCTCAACTATGGCTACACCTTC. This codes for CASSPTVLNYGYTF.

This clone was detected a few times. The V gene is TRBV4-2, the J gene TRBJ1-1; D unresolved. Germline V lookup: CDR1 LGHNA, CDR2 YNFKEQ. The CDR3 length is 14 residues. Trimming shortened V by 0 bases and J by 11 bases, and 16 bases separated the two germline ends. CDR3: CASSQEAPPGSAFF. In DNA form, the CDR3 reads TGTGCCAGCAGCCAAGAAGCGCCTCCTGGTAGTGCTTTCTTT.

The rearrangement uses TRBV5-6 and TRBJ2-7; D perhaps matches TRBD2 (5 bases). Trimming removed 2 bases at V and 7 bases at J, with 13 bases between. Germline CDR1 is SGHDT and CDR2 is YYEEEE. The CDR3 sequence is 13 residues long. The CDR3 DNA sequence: TGTGCCAGCAGCTTCGAGGGTCGGAGTGAGCAGTACTTC. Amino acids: CASSFEGRSEQYF.

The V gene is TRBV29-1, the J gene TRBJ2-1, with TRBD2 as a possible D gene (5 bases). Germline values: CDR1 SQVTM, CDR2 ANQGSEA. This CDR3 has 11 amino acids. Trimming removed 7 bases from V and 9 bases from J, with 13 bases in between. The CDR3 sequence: CSGNVASEQFF. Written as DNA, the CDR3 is TGCAGCGGAAACGTAGCGAGTGAGCAGTTCTTC.

In nucleotides, the CDR3 is TGTGCCAGCAGCCGTCGCGGGAGCTCGTCAGCTTTCTTT. Translated: CASSRRGSSSAFF. The chain carries TRBV27 and TRBJ1-1, with D unresolved. The CDR3 is 13 amino acids. The V and J ends lost 6 bases and 10 bases respectively, with 18 bases between them. Germline CDR1 MNHEY, CDR2 SMNVEV (reference sequence).

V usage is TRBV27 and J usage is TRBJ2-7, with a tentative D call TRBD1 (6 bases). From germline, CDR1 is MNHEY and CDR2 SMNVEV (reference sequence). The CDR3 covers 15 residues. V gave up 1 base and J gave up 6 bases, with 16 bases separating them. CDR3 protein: CASSLLAGVIGEQYF. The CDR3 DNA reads TGTGCCAGCAGTTTATTGGCAGGGGTCATCGGCGAGCAGTACTTC.

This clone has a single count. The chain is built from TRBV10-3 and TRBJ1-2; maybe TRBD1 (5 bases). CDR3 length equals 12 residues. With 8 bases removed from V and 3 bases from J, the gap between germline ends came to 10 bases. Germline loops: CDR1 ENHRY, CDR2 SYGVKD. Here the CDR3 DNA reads TGTGCCATCGGGGCTTACGACTATGGCTACACCTTC. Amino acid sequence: CAIGAYDYGYTF.

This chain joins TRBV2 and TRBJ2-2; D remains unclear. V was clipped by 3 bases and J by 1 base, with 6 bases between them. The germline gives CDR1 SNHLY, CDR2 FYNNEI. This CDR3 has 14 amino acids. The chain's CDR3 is CASSESRNTGELFF. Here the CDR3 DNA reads TGTGCCAGCAGTGAGTCCAGGAACACCGGGGAGCTGTTTTTT. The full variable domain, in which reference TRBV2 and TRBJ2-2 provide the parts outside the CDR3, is EPEVTQTPSHQVTQMGQEVILRCVPISNHLYFYWYRQILGQKVEFLVSFYNNEISEKSEIFDDQFSVERPDGSNFTLKIRSTKLEDSAMYFCASSESRNTGELFFGEGSRLTVL.

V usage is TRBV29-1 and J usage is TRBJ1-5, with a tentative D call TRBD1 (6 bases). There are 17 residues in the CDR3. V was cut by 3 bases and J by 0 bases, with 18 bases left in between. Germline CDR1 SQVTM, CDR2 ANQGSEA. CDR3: CSVDRQGLLYSNQPQHF. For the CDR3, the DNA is TGCAGCGTTGATCGGCAGGGGCTTCTTTATAGCAATCAGCCCCAGCATTTT.

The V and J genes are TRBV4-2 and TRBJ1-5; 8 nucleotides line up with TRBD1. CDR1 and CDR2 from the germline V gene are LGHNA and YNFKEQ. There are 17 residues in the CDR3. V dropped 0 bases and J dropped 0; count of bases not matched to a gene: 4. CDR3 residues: CASSQEMGQDSNQPQHF. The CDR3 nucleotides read TGTGCCAGCAGCCAAGAAATGGGACAGGATAGCAATCAGCCCCAGCATTTT.

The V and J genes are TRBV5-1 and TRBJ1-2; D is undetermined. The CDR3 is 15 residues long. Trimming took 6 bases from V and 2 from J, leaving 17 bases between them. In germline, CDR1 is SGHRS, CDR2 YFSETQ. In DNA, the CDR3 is TGCGCCAGCATCGTAACCCCGGCGGGAAACTATGGCTACACCTTC. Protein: CASIVTPAGNYGYTF. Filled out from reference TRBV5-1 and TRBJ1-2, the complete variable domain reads KAGVTQTPRYLIKTRGQQVTLSCSPISGHRSVSWYQQTPGQGLQFLFEYFSETQRNKGNFPGRFSGRQFSNSRSEMNVSTLELGDSALYLCASIVTPAGNYGYTFGSGTRLTVV.

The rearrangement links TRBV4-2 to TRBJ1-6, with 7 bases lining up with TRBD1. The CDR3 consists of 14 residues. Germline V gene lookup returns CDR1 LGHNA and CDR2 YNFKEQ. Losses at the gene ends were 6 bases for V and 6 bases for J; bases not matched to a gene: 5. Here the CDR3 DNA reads TGTGCCAGCAGTCGAGGACAGGTTAATTCACCCCTCCACTTT. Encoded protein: CASSRGQVNSPLHF.

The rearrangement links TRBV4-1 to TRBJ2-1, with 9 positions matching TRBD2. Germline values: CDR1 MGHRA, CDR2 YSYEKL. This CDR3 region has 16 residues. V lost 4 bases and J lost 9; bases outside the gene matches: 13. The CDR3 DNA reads TGCGCCAGCAGCCCTACCACCGGGACTAGCAAAGGTGAGCAGTTCTTC. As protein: CASSPTTGTSKGEQFF.